Below, one TCR beta chain is given with its context. No antigen is known for it. A read error may explain this, as a much larger clone is one base away. The data stem from a study of T-cell reconstitution after alpha-beta-depleted transplantation in children (dated by TCRdb to about 2016). Background on the whole study: T-cell immune reconstitution after TCRalphabeta/CD19-depleted allogeneic hematopoietic cell transplantation in children was quantitatively tracked in the study by means of TCR repertoire profiling.

Library preparation used PCR. Sequenced using an Illumina HiSeq 2500. Molecular barcoding was employed in the preparation of TCR libraries, with unique molecular identifiers being used to normalize TCRbeta repertoire quantification. TCRdb handled the public reads itself, with Q25 trimming in fastp and clone calling in MiXCR, and kept productive beta chains. Every distinct CDR3 protein forms one entry, paired with its most common genes and DNA. The sample records some 200,000 distinct CDR3 sequences, just over 14% of which are singletons. The leading ten clones occupy about 13% of the sample. This specimen was PBMCs from the stem cell graft donor, taken from the stem cell graft. The TCR sequence derives from a human donor who donated a stem cell graft to a child with acute lymphoblastic leukemia.

The CDR3 reads CASSSRDRGVKGKTEAFF. The bases are TGCGCCAGCAGCTCAAGAGACAGAGGGGTGAAGGGGAAGACTGAAGCTTTCTTT. Recombination joined TRBV5-1 with TRBJ1-1; a tentative D match to TRBD1 spans 5 bases. A distance of 26 bases separates the germline ends of V and J, which lose 3 bases and 5 bases respectively. Based on the germline V gene, the CDR1 and CDR2 sequences are SGHRS and YFSETQ. Measured from the cysteine to the phenylalanine, the CDR3 is 18 residues long. Just the 54-base CDR3 DNA is kept, in frame starting at base 1.